These 10 T cell receptor beta chains were sequenced from one sample in a study of T cell responses to AZD1222 COVID-19 vaccine. Some clones are missing from TCRdb's copy, which holds only in-frame ones; the method was immunoSEQ multiplex PCR. The data show roughly 140,000 clones, approximately 90% seen once. This specimen was peripheral blood, taken 28 days after the second AZD1222 dose. The receptor source for this set is an adult who received the AZD1222 COVID-19 vaccine.

The chain recombines TRBV5-1 with TRBJ2-1; tentatively, D is TRBD1 (6 bases). This CDR3 is 14 amino acids long. V lost 7 bases and J 0 bases, leaving 11 bases between the germline ends. Germline assignment: CDR1 SGHRS and CDR2 YFSETQ. CDR3 region: CASARGSSYNEQFF. The CDR3 nucleotides read TGCGCCAGCGCTAGGGGGAGCTCCTACAATGAGCAGTTCTTC.

V and J are TRBV11-3 and TRBJ1-5, with TRBD1 matching 10 bases. CDR1 SGHNT and CDR2 YENEEA come from the germline V gene. The CDR3 is 14 amino acids. After removal of 5 bases from V and 7 bases from J, the junction contained 5 bases not matched to a gene. In DNA, the CDR3 is TGTGCCAGCAGCCCGGGACAGGGGAACCAGCCCCAGCATTTT. Its translation is CASSPGQGNQPQHF.

V gene TRBV21-1 combines with J gene TRBJ1-1. TRBV21-1 is a listed pseudogene. CDR3 length equals 10 residues. DNA for the CDR3: TGTGCCAGCACCCGCAAAAAGTCTTTCTTT. The encoded protein is CASTRKKSFF.

The rearrangement uses TRBV6-1 and TRBJ1-5, with D perhaps matching TRBD1 (5 bases). CDR3 length: 15 amino acids. Germline V CDR1 and CDR2: MNHNS, SASEGT. V was cut by 3 bases and J by 2 bases, with 11 bases left in between. CDR3 amino acids: CASSEGGVRNQPQHF. The CDR3 DNA reads TGTGCCAGCAGTGAGGGGGGGGTACGCAATCAGCCCCAGCATTTT.

This clone was seen only once. The V gene is TRBV19, the J gene TRBJ2-1; unclear D gene. V lost 1 base, J lost 10 bases, and 8 bases lay in between. The CDR3 extends over 12 amino acids. Germline lookup yields CDR1 LNHDA and CDR2 SQIVND (reference sequence). The CDR3 region is CASSIGPREQFF. CDR3 coding DNA: TGTGCCAGTAGTATAGGTCCCCGGGAGCAGTTCTTC.

The J gene is TRBJ2-5, the V gene TRBV9; no definite D call. The CDR3 totals 14 residues. CDR1 and CDR2 from the germline V gene are SGDLS and YYNGEE. Trimming shortened V by 2 bases and J by 5 bases, and 13 bases separated the two germline ends. The CDR3 protein is CASSVRLSSETQYF. DNA for the CDR3: TGTGCCAGCAGCGTCCGGTTATCCTCGGAGACCCAGTACTTC. Full variable domain (outside the CDR3, taken from reference TRBV9 and TRBJ2-5): DSGVTQTPKHLITATGQRVTLRCSPRSGDLSVYWYQQSLDQGLQFLIQYYNGEERAKGNILERFSAQQFPDLHSELNLSSLELGDSALYFCASSVRLSSETQYFGPGTRLLVL.

The chain is built from TRBV5-1 and TRBJ2-1, with a possible D match to TRBD1 (5 bases). The CDR3 spans 15 residues. The V gene lost 3 bases and the J gene lost 3 bases, with 13 bases spanning the gap. Looked up from germline, CDR1 is SGHRS and CDR2 is YFSETQ. Here the CDR3 reads CASSSGFPLYNEQFF. The CDR3 region has the DNA TGCGCCAGCAGCTCAGGGTTTCCCCTCTACAATGAGCAGTTCTTC.

In DNA form, the CDR3 reads TGTGCCAGCAGTGACACAAAAGGGCTCTATGGCTACACCTTC. Translation gives CASSDTKGLYGYTF. The V gene is TRBV6-1, the J gene TRBJ1-2; D not resolved. Germline V gene sequence: CDR1 MNHNS, CDR2 SASEGT. The CDR3 has 14 residues. Between the trimmed V and J ends, which lost 3 bases and 4 bases, there was a span of 12 bases.

This chain uses TRBV3-1 (or the pseudogene TRBV3-2) with TRBJ1-1; D call uncertain. Trimming removed 0 bases at V and 5 bases at J, with 7 bases between. Germline lookup yields CDR1 LGHDT and CDR2 YNNKEL (reference sequence). This CDR3 spans 13 amino acids. The chain's CDR3 is CASSQDSLTEAFF. CDR3 nucleotide sequence: TGTGCCAGCAGCCAAGACAGCCTTACTGAAGCTTTCTTT.

V and J are TRBV7-9 and TRBJ2-2, with 7 bases that match TRBD2. From germline, CDR1 is SEHNR and CDR2 FQNEAQ (reference sequence). The CDR3 is made up of 14 amino acids. Unmatched junction bases numbered 4, after V lost 4 bases and J lost 5 bases. The CDR3 spells CASSSRRETGELFF. The CDR3 DNA is TGTGCCAGCAGCTCCAGGCGGGAGACCGGGGAGCTGTTTTTT.